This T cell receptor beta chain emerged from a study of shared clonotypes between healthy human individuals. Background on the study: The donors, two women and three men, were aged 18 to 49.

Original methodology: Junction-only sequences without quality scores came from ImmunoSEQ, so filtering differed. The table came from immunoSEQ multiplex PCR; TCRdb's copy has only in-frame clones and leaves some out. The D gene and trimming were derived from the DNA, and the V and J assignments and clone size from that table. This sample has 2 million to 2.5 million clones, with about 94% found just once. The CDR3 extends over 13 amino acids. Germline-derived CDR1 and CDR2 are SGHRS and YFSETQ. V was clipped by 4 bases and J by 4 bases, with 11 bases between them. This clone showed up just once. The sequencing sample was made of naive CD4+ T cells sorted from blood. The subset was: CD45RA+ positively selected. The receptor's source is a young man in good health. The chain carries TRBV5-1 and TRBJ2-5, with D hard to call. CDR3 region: CASSPPDRETQYF. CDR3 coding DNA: TGCGCCAGCAGCCCTCCGGATCGAGAGACCCAGTACTTC.